This TCR beta chain was captured by sequencing in a study of blood T cell repertoires in COVID-19. The CDR3 sequence is 15 residues long. Germline CDR1 is LGHDT and CDR2 is YNNKEL (reference sequence). With 4 bases removed from V and 6 bases from J, the gap between germline ends came to 15 bases. Per the study methods: Nucleated cell number was recorded as an estimate derived from reference gene primer amplification. The repertoire was sequenced with immunoSEQ multiplex PCR; TCRdb's copy has only in-frame clones and lacks some. V and J calls and clone size come straight from that table; D and trimming were deduced from the DNA. In the table there are some 200,000 clones, roughly 80% of which are singletons. During active infection, Seattle patients enrolled and were then monitored through disease.

This TCR derives from a woman of 80 years or more with COVID-19, enrolled during active disease. The specimen was peripheral blood. The V call is TRBV3-1 (or the pseudogene TRBV3-2), the J call TRBJ2-2, with a tentative D call TRBD2 (7 bases). The CDR3 region is CASSPRGADAGELFF. The CDR3 nucleotides are TGTGCCAGCAGCCCCCGGGGGGCGGACGCCGGGGAGCTGTTTTTT.